The rows below give T cell receptor beta chains drawn from one sample of a study of blood T cells in healthy people across ages. MiXCR, run by TCRdb on the 5' RACE reads, gives a single entry per CDR3 protein. Of 1.5 million to 2 million distinct CDR3 sequences listed, around half are singletons. What was sequenced was blood. These receptors all come from a woman in her forties in good health. The CDR3 runs from the conserved cysteine through the conserved F or W. The D gene is left open where the match is weak. The listing skips clone size in some rows; elsewhere it reads once, few, many or a size class.

size | J | V | D | DNA | CDR3
NA | TRBJ2-7 | TRBV6-5 | TRBD1 | TGTGCCAGCAGTTACTCCTCCGGGACAGGGATGTACGAGCAGTACTTC | CASSYSSGTGMYEQYF
NA | TRBJ2-3 | TRBV5-6 | NA | TGTGCCAGCACCATCGACAGGATCCGCACAGATACGCAGTATTTT | CASTIDRIRTDTQYF
few | TRBJ1-6 | TRBV20-1 | TRBD1 | TGCAGTGCTAGTATACAGGGGTTAAATAATTCACCCCTCCACTTT | CSASIQGLNNSPLHF
NA | TRBJ2-7 | TRBV28 | TRBD1 | TGTGCCAGCCGCGGGACAGGGAGGCAGGCAGGATTCTACGAGCAGTACTTC | CASRGTGRQAGFYEQYF
NA | TRBJ2-1 | TRBV5-1 | NA | TGCGCCAGCAGCTTATCGGTTGCGGAGCAGTTCTTC | CASSLSVAEQFF
NA | TRBJ2-7 | TRBV12-3/TRBV12-4 | TRBD1 | TGTGCCAGCAGCCCGGGACAGGCTTTCGAGCAGTACTTC | CASSPGQAFEQYF
few | TRBJ2-3 | TRBV20-1 | TRBD2 | TGCAGTGCTAGAACCCGACTAGCGGGGGTCCAGTCCGCAGATACGCAGTATTTT | CSARTRLAGVQSADTQYF
few | TRBJ2-1 | TRBV20-1 | NA | TGCAGTGCCCCGGGTAGGGGAGGGGGCAATGAGCAGTTCTTC | CSAPGRGGGNEQFF
NA | TRBJ2-1 | TRBV20-1 | NA | TGCAGTGCTAGAGATCAATGGGACACAGGTAGCTCCTACAATGAGCAGTTCTTC | CSARDQWDTGSSYNEQFF
NA | TRBJ2-5 | TRBV20-1 | NA | TGCAGTGCTAGAGATGTCGAGAGCGCAGTATTTCGGGAGACCCAGTACTTC | CSARDVESAVFRETQYF
once | TRBJ1-5 | TRBV20-1 | NA | TGCAGTGCTAAGAGGGCCGCGGGATTAGATCAGCCCCAGCATTTT | CSAKRAAGLDQPQHF